This T cell receptor beta chain was found in a study of CD8 T cells in ankylosing spondylitis (dated by TCRdb to 2016 to 2017). The study in broad terms: The study set out to find disease-linked TCR variants by profiling T cell receptor beta repertoires in ankylosing spondylitis patients and healthy donors. Peripheral blood samples were taken, and synovial fluid was additionally collected from ankylosing spondylitis patients. The full study cohort was made up of 25 ankylosing spondylitis patients and some 100 healthy donors.

From the cysteine through the phenylalanine, the CDR3 covers 18 amino acids. Only the CDR3 DNA is retained, 54 bases long and in frame from the first base. As encoded in the germline V gene, CDR1 is SGHDN while CDR2 is FVKESK. V is shortened by 2 bases, J by 0 bases, and the region joining them spans 17 bases. The full study reports these points: Some motif variants had previously been reported in the synovial fluid and blood of reactive arthritis patients, which suggests shared mechanisms of disease initiation. The disease-linked clones had a CD8+ phenotype and were found at relatively low frequencies in peripheral blood. A TCR beta motif made up of several highly homologous amino acid variants appeared to be characteristic of blood from ankylosing spondylitis patients. The disease-linked clones were reported to be significantly enriched in matched synovial fluid samples from ankylosing spondylitis patients.

Reads for this sample came from an Illumina HiSeq 2500. Quantitative 5'-RACE with molecular barcodes was the method used to prepare the TCR beta libraries. The original methods were these. Disease-linked TCR variants were identified with a new computational method built on a probabilistic model of VDJ rearrangement. TCRdb reprocessed the public reads (quality trimming at Q25 with fastp, clone calling with MiXCR) and kept in-frame beta chains. Every entry covers one CDR3 protein and lists the most common genes and DNA from its rows. TCRdb assigned the V and J calls; the authors' analysis was not used. The sample contains some 200,000 distinct CDR3 sequences, around 13% of them found a single time. Of the sample, about 15% falls within the top ten clones. Ten or more counts support this clonotype. The specificity of this receptor is unknown. It has no much larger one-base neighbor in the sample; base qualities were not kept.

This chain joins TRBV14 to TRBJ2-1; the D assignment is uncertain and may be TRBD1 or TRBD2, with 6 bases supporting each. Sequencing used blood, either unsorted or a sorted T cell fraction (not recorded which). This receptor was identified in a male donor with ankylosing spondylitis or in good health (not recorded which). CDR3 sequence: CASSQRGARGSSYNEQFF. The nucleotide sequence is TGTGCCAGCAGCCAAAGGGGGGCGAGAGGGAGCTCCTACAATGAGCAGTTCTTC.